Listed here are 9 T cell receptor beta chains from one sample, sequenced in a study of post-analysis software for immune sequencing data. Unique molecular identifiers had been added to the TCR beta cDNA libraries. TCRdb re-analysed the PCR reads in MiXCR, keeping a single row per CDR3 protein. The profile shows hundreds of thousands of distinct CDR3 sequences, just under 30% of them singletons. Findings of the study overall: TRBV5-6, TRBV5-1 and TRBV20-1 belonged to a set of roughly five TRBV segments that were more frequent in patients than controls.

The antigens for these receptors are not known. The sequenced material came from blood. The receptor source for this set is a girl under 18 with multiple sclerosis.

DNA for the CDR3: TGCAGCGTTGTGGTAGATACGCAGTATTTT. Translation: CSVVVDTQYF. The genes are TRBV29-1 and TRBJ2-3, with D uncertain. Per the germline V gene, CDR1 is SQVTM and CDR2 is ANQGSEA. The CDR3 is 10 residues long. The V end was cut by 4 bases, the J end by 5 bases, with 4 bases between.

As regards this clonotype: A single base separates this from a much larger clone, so it may be a read error. V gene TRBV10-1 combines with J gene TRBJ2-1; D is uncertain. The last part of the DNA fits TRBJ2-7 better; the J call may be wrong. CDR1 is WNHNN and CDR2 is SYGVQD in the germline V gene (reference sequence). This CDR3 comprises 17 residues. For the CDR3, the DNA is TGCGCCAGCAGTGCGTTTAGTCGGTCGAGCTCCTACAATGAGCAGTACTTC. Translation gives CASSAFSRSSSYNEQYF.

At least ten counts were recorded for this clonotype. The chain couples TRBV29-1 to TRBJ2-7; D gene ambiguous. Per the germline V gene, CDR1 is SQVTM and CDR2 is ANQGSEA. The CDR3 length is 11 residues. V shed 3 bases and J shed 8 bases, with 11 bases lying between them. In nucleotides, the CDR3 is TGCAGCGTTGACCAAAATACCAAGCAGTACTTC. It encodes CSVDQNTKQYF.

The V and J genes are TRBV20-1 and TRBJ1-6; a possible D gene is TRBD1 (5 bases). This CDR3 is built from 14 residues. The V gene's germline CDR1 is DFQATT and CDR2 SNEGSKA (reference sequence). V was pared by 2 bases and J by 7 bases, with 12 bases between. Written as DNA, the CDR3 is TGCAGTGCTAGATGGCGGGCAGGGAATTCACCCCTCCACTTT. Protein sequence: CSARWRAGNSPLHF.

This clonotype turned up a few times. The chain is built from TRBV5-1 and TRBJ2-1; D remains unclear. CDR1 is SGHRS, CDR2 YFSETQ, per germline. The CDR3 length is 16 residues. V lost 0 bases to trimming and J lost 1 base, with 11 bases between them. The CDR3 here is CASSLERPSSYNEQFF. The CDR3 bases are TGCGCCAGCAGCTTGGAACGTCCCTCTTCCTACAATGAGCAGTTCTTC.

The chain couples TRBV7-8 to TRBJ2-5, with TRBD2 identical over 13 bases. V dropped 2 bases and J dropped 7; count of bases not matched to a gene: 16. This CDR3 has 19 residues. Germline V CDR1 and CDR2: SGHVS, FQNEAQ. The CDR3 DNA sequence: TGTGCCAGCAGCTTAAGAGGGACTAGCGGGACCCCCGGCATCGGGACCCAGTACTTC. Its translation is CASSLRGTSGTPGIGTQYF.

A remark on this clonotype: A read error may be the cause here, since a much bigger clone is one base away. The chain joins TRBV5-6 to TRBJ2-7; D gene unclear. The germline V gene has CDR1 SGHDT and CDR2 YYEEEE. The CDR3 runs to 11 residues. CDR3 nucleotide sequence: TGTGCCAGCAGCTTCTCCGACGAGCAGTACTTC. Translating it yields CASSFSDEQYF.

The J gene is TRBJ2-3, the V gene TRBV20-1; D may be TRBD1 or TRBD2 (5 bases each). V lost 5 bases and J 1 base, leaving 10 bases between the germline ends. This CDR3 has 13 amino acids. Germline V gene lookup returns CDR1 DFQATT and CDR2 SNEGSKA (reference sequence). The CDR3, as DNA: TGCAGTGCTCCTAAGGGACGCACAGATACGCAGTATTTT. Protein product: CSAPKGRTDTQYF.

Concerning this clonotype: One junction end disagrees with the germline gene, perhaps due to a read error. This chain connects TRBV25-1 to TRBJ2-5; D gene uncertain. The germline V gene has CDR1 MGHDK and CDR2 SYGVNS. The CDR3 spans 15 residues. The CDR3 nucleotides read TGTGCCAGCAGTGAGACGTCGGGCCTCCAAGGGACCCAGTACTTC. Translated, it gives CASSETSGLQGTQYF. Filled out from reference TRBV25-1 and TRBJ2-5, the complete variable domain reads EADIYQTPRYLVIGTGKKITLECSQTMGHDKMYWYQQDPGMELHLIHYSYGVNSTEKGDLSSESTVSRIRTEHFPLTLESARPSHTSQYLCASSETSGLQGTQYFGPGTRLLVL.